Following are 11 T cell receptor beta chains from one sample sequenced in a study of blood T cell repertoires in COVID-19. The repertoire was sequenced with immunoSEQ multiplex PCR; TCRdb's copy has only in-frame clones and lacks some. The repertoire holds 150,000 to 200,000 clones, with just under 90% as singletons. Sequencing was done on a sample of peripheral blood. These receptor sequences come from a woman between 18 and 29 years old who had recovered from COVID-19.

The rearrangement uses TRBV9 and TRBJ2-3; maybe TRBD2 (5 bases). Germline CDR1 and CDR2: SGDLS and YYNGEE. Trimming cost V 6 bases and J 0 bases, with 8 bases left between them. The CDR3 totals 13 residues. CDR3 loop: CASNTGSTDTQYF. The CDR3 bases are TGTGCCAGCAATACGGGGAGCACAGATACGCAGTATTTT. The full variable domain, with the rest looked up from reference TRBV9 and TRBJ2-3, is DSGVTQTPKHLITATGQRVTLRCSPRSGDLSVYWYQQSLDQGLQFLIQYYNGEERAKGNILERFSAQQFPDLHSELNLSSLELGDSALYFCASNTGSTDTQYFGPGTRLTVL.

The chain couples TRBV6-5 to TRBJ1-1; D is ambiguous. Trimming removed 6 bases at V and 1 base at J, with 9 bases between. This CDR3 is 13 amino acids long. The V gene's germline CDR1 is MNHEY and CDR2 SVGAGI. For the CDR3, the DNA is TGTGCCAGCAGCCAAACAAGGAACACTGAAGCTTTCTTT. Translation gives CASSQTRNTEAFF.

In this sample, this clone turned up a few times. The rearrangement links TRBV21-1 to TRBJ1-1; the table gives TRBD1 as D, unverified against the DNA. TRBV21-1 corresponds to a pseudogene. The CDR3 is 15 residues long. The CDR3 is CASSKITGENTEAFF. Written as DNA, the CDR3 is TGTGCCAGCAGCAAGATTACAGGGGAGAACACTGAAGCTTTCTTT.

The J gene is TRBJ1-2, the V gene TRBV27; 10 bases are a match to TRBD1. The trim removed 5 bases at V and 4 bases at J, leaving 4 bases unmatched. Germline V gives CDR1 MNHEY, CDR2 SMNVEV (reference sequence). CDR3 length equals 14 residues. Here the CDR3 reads CASSPRTGGYGYTF. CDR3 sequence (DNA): TGTGCCAGCAGTCCTCGGACAGGGGGCTATGGCTACACCTTC.

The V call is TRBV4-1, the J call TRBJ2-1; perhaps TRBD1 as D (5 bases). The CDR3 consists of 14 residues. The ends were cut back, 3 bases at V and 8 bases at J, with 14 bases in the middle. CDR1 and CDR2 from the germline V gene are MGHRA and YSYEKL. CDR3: CASSQAGLLDEQFF. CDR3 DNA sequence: TGCGCCAGCAGCCAGGCAGGGTTATTGGATGAGCAGTTCTTC.

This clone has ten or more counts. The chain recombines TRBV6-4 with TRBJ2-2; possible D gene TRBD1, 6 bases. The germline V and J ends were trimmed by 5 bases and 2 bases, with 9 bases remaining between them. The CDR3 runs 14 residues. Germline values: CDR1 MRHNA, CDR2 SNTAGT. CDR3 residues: CASSSGQNTGELFF. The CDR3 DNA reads TGTGCCAGCAGTTCGGGACAAAACACCGGGGAGCTGTTTTTT.

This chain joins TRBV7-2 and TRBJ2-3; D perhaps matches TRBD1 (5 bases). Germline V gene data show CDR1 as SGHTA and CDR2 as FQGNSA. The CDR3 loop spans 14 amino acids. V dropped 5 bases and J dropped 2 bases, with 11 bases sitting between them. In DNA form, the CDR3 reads TGTGCCAGCAGCGCCACAGGTACCACAGATACGCAGTATTTT. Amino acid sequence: CASSATGTTDTQYF.

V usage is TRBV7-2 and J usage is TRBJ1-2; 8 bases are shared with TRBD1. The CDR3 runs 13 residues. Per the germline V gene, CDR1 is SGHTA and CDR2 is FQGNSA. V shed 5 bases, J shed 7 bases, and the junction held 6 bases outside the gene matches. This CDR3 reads CASSTQGAGGYTF. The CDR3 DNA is TGTGCCAGCAGCACCCAGGGGGCAGGTGGCTACACCTTC.

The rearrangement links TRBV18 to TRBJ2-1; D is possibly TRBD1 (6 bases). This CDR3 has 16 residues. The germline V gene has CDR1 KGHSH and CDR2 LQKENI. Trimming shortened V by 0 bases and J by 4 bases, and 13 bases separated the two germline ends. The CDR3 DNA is TGTGCCAGCTCACCACCGGCGACAGGATTATACAATGAGCAGTTCTTC. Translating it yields CASSPPATGLYNEQFF.

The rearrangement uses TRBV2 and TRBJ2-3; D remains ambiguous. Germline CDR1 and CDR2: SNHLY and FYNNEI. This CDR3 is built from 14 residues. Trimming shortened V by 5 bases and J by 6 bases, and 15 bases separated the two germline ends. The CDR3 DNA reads TGTGCCAGCAGTCAGTCCCCTTCGTGGGATACGCAGTATTTT. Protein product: CASSQSPSWDTQYF.

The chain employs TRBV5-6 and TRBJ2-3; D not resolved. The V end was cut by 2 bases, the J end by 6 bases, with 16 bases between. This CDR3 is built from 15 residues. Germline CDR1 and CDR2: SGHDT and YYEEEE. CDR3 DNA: TGTGCCAGCAGCTTTATTACTGATCTGCACGATACGCAGTATTTT. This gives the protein CASSFITDLHDTQYF. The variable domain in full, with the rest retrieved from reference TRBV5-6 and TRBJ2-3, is DAGVTQSPTHLIKTRGQQVTLRCSPKSGHDTVSWYQQALGQGPQFIFQYYEEEERQRGNFPDRFSGHQFPNYSSELNVNALLLGDSALYLCASSFITDLHDTQYFGPGTRLTVL.